Listed below are T cell receptor beta chains from one sample, sequenced in a study of vaccination and CD4 T cells after COVID-19. Which antigens these TCRs recognize remains unknown. Using its own MiXCR run on the PCR reads, TCRdb lists one record per CDR3 protein. The table includes around 3,000 distinct CDR3 sequences, roughly three quarters detected once. The sequencing input was CD4+ T cells from blood, cultured in vitro. These receptors originate from a human donor who had recovered from COVID-19. Both conserved end residues are part of each CDR3. The order of the fields is V gene, D gene, J gene, clone size, CDR3 protein, CDR3 DNA. D genes are given only for firm matches. Where a row states a size, it is once, few, many or the class of an expanded clone; other rows omit it.

>TRBV6-4|TRBD1|TRBJ2-7|NA
CASSLLGDRGYEQYF
TGTGCCAGCAGTCTCCTCGGGGACAGGGGTTACGAGCAGTACTTC
>TRBV2|NA|TRBJ1-5|NA
CASSGEVQPQHF
TGTGCCAGCAGTGGAGAGGTTCAGCCCCAGCATTTT
>TRBV28|NA|TRBJ2-3|NA
CASSPFSSARADTQYF
TGTGCCAGCAGCCCATTCTCCTCAGCGCGGGCAGATACGCAGTATTTT
>TRBV19|TRBD1|TRBJ1-2|few
CASTDRGQWFGYTF
TGTGCCAGTACCGACAGGGGGCAATGGTTTGGCTACACCTTC
>TRBV6-1|NA|TRBJ2-6|NA
CASSAGYSGANVLTF
TGTGCCAGCAGCGCGGGCTACTCTGGGGCCAACGTCCTGACTTTC
>TRBV9|NA|TRBJ1-3|NA
CASSAAAGFSGNTIYF
TGTGCCAGCAGCGCTGCTGCAGGGTTCTCTGGAAACACCATATATTTT
>TRBV19|NA|TRBJ1-1|NA
CASNPARYTEAFF
TGTGCCAGTAATCCTGCCAGATACACTGAAGCTTTCTTT
>TRBV7-2|NA|TRBJ1-1|large
CASSLTPTPNTEAFF
TGTGCCAGCAGCTTAACACCCACCCCGAACACTGAAGCTTTCTTT
>TRBV7-3|NA|TRBJ1-2|NA
CASSLTYTGDYGYTF
TGTGCCAGCAGCTTAACATACACGGGAGACTATGGCTACACCTTC
>TRBV10-3|TRBD2|TRBJ2-7|once
CAISESGRAKGSYEQYF
TGTGCCATCAGTGAGTCGGGGAGGGCTAAAGGCTCCTACGAGCAGTACTTC
>TRBV6-1|NA|TRBJ1-2|NA
CASSTFGGPLRGYTF
TGTGCCAGCAGTACCTTCGGGGGCCCTCTTCGGGGCTACACCTTC
>TRBV30|NA|TRBJ1-2|medium-sized
CAWSVSNYGYTF
TGTGCCTGGAGTGTTAGTAACTATGGCTACACCTTC
>TRBV27|NA|TRBJ2-2|NA
CASSRAINTGELFF
TGTGCCAGCAGTAGGGCCATTAACACCGGGGAGCTGTTTTTT
>TRBV7-8|TRBD1|TRBJ1-6|NA
CASSLATGGVNTYNSPLHF
TGTGCCAGCAGCTTAGCAACAGGGGGCGTGAACACCTATAATTCACCCCTCCACTTT
>TRBV20-1|TRBD2|TRBJ2-3|few
CSAPLRAGGEGTDTQYF
TGCAGTGCTCCCCTGAGGGCGGGGGGTGAAGGCACAGATACGCAGTATTTT
>TRBV19|NA|TRBJ1-6|NA
CASSANDDSPLHF
TGTGCCAGTAGTGCCAACGATGATTCACCCCTCCACTTT
>TRBV30|NA|TRBJ2-7|NA
CAWKPGAYSYEQYF
TGTGCCTGGAAACCAGGGGCATACTCCTACGAGCAGTACTTC
>TRBV30|TRBD1|TRBJ2-1|NA
CAWGTGGSYNEQFF
TGTGCCTGGGGAACAGGGGGCTCCTACAATGAGCAGTTCTTC
>TRBV6-1|NA|TRBJ1-1|NA
CASTFIWKGEAFF
TGTGCCAGCACTTTTATTTGGAAGGGTGAAGCTTTCTTT
>TRBV29-1|NA|TRBJ1-2|NA
CSVEDRRVRGYTF
TGCAGCGTTGAAGATCGAAGGGTACGAGGCTACACCTTC
>TRBV2|TRBD1|TRBJ1-4|NA
CASRFTGTANEKLFF
TGTGCCAGCAGGTTCACCGGGACAGCTAATGAAAAACTGTTTTTT
>TRBV7-3|NA|TRBJ2-7|medium-sized
CASSLYGPRGEQYF
TGTGCCAGCAGCTTGTATGGCCCGCGGGGCGAGCAGTACTTC
>TRBV20-1|NA|TRBJ1-1|medium-sized
CSASFPGVMNTEAFF
TGCAGTGCTAGTTTCCCCGGAGTTATGAACACTGAAGCTTTCTTT
>TRBV10-2|NA|TRBJ1-1|NA
CASSEQGMNTEAFF
TGCGCCAGCAGTGAGCAGGGAATGAACACTGAAGCTTTCTTT
>TRBV19|NA|TRBJ2-1|medium-sized
CASSIDPRGHHGNEQFF
TGTGCCAGTAGTATAGATCCCAGGGGCCATCATGGGAATGAGCAGTTCTTC
>TRBV28|NA|TRBJ1-4|NA
CASSFGGQNEKLFF
TGTGCCAGCAGCTTCGGCGGACAGAATGAAAAACTGTTTTTT
>TRBV2|TRBD1|TRBJ2-7|NA
CASSMTGASEQYF
TGTGCCAGCAGTATGACAGGGGCTAGCGAGCAGTACTTC
>TRBV29-1|NA|TRBJ2-7|once
CSVEDIREGSYEQYF
TGCAGCGTTGAAGATATAAGGGAAGGCTCCTACGAGCAGTACTTC